The T cell receptor (beta chain) described here comes from a study of blood T cells in healthy people across ages (dated by TCRdb to between 2015 and 2016). For the study in its entirety: In model experiments, template switching captured about one uniquely barcoded TCR beta cDNA molecule for every two T cells. Using deep sequencing normalized with unique cDNA molecular identifiers, the study measured how TCR beta repertoire diversity changes with age. Donors were grouped into four age groups: young (average about 15 years), middle-aged (around 39), aged (around 60) and long-lived (around 82). To avoid experimental bias, donors of different ages were distributed randomly across sequencing lanes. Two additional independent replicas of 1 million unique cDNA reads from the same blood draw were analyzed for two donors (one aged 18 to 30 and one aged 80 or older).

Systemically healthy Caucasian individuals from Russia, 39 in total and aged about 6 to 100 years, were included as donors. Roughly 11 milliliters of peripheral blood were drawn from each donor into EDTA-treated Vacutainer tubes. Ficoll-Paque density-gradient centrifugation was used to isolate PBMCs, with at least 6.5 million per sample. Trizol reagent was used to extract total RNA from the PBMCs, yielding at least 6 micrograms per sample. For every donor, an aliquot of PBMCs went through flow cytometry to measure the percentages of naive CD45RAhigh/CD27high T cells. The germline V gene encodes CDR1 KGHDR and CDR2 SFDVKD. V loses 9 bases, J loses 9 bases, and the germline ends lie 20 bases apart. The CDR3 has 14 amino acids, counting the end cysteine and phenylalanine. CDR3 DNA is the only sequence kept; it has 42 bases, read in frame from the first base. General findings and caveats noted by the study authors: Observed TCR beta diversity per million T cells fell roughly linearly with age, and a significant reduction was already apparent by age roughly 40. Since profiling was done on bulk unsorted PBMCs, naive and antigen-experienced compartments could not be conclusively compared. A strong correlation was found between observed TCR beta diversity and the percentage of naive T cells measured by flow cytometry. Because the CMV infection status of the donors was unknown, age-related changes in expanded clonotypes may potentially have been confounded. Estimates of total diversity from one million sequenced T cells were regarded as lower bounds and underestimates. Compared with the aged group, the long-lived group had more naive CD4+ T cells, fewer expanded clones and increased TCR diversity, suggesting age selection.

In the case of this clonotype: Its antigen is still unknown. The input lacks base qualities; no much larger clone sits a single base away.

The library was generated by 5' RACE. For sequencing, an Illumina HiSeq 2500 was employed. A second PCR of about 6 to 12 cycles was performed with a sample-barcoded 5' primer and a J-beta primer mix. Each TCR beta cDNA molecule received a unique molecular identifier from a template-switch 5' adaptor carrying 12 random nucleotides. Each sample yielded at least 2.5 million CDR3-containing paired-end reads. First-strand cDNA synthesis was performed from all RNA using the Mint cDNA synthesis kit, with priming by a TRBC-specific oligonucleotide. After uracil-DNA glycosylase treatment, a first 18-cycle PCR used universal primers M1SS and BC2_uni_R on all cDNA. The study's processing was this. Normalization of each sample was performed by random selection of 1 million high-quality reads, each carrying a distinct molecular identifier. Reads sharing molecular identifiers were discarded rather than binned into consensus sequences. MiTCR, with a Q25 quality threshold and the strictest error-elimination algorithm, was used for CDR3 identification, clonotype clustering and error correction. A nonparametric unseen species model with Euler transformation was used to estimate lower-bound total TCR beta diversity. TCRdb trimmed public reads at Q25 via fastp, called clones via MiXCR and kept in-frame beta chains. Every CDR3 protein is listed once, alongside the most common genes and DNA of its rows. The V and J calls here are based on TCRdb, not the publication. For this sample the table gives about 750,000 distinct CDR3 sequences, of which about 55% were detected only once. The ten largest clones take up about 42% of the sample.

Recombination connected TRBV24-1 to TRBJ1-5; the D region possibly corresponds to TRBD1 (5 bases align). The specimen was blood. This TCR came from a man of 80 years or more in good health. In nucleotide form, the sequence is TGTGCCACCTCTGGGACGGGCGGATATGGGCCCCAGCATTTT. Translated, this gives CATSGTGGYGPQHF.